The clone carrying this T cell receptor (beta chain) has just a few counts. The assay was immunoSEQ multiplex PCR, and TCRdb's table has in-frame clones only and misses some. The table records tens of thousands of clones, almost 97% of them present only once. The V gene's germline CDR1 is MRHNA and CDR2 SNTAGT. V gave up 3 bases and J gave up 0 bases; unmatched junction bases: 2. The CDR3 is made up of 15 amino acids. This specimen belongs to a study of cytomegalovirus exposure and HLA in healthy donors. Sequenced sample: PBMCs. This TCR came from a man aged 18 to 29 in good health and CMV-seropositive. The chain is built from TRBV6-4 and TRBJ2-3, with 8 positions matching TRBD2. The CDR3 loop is CASSEVAGSTDTQYF. The CDR3 bases are TGTGCCAGCAGTGAGGTAGCGGGGAGCACAGATACGCAGTATTTT.